Below are 14 T cell receptor beta chains sequenced from a single sample in a study of blood T cell repertoires in COVID-19. Assay: immunoSEQ multiplex PCR; the TCRdb copy retains only in-frame clones and omits some. The sample carries about 64,000 clones, roughly 85% recorded once. The material sequenced was peripheral blood. These receptors were collected from a woman aged 55-69 years with COVID-19, enrolled during active disease.

V and J are TRBV11-2 and TRBJ2-3; D might be TRBD2 (5 bases). This CDR3 spans 15 amino acids. The V gene's germline CDR1 is SGHAT and CDR2 FQNNGV. Trimming removed 4 bases at V and 5 bases at J, with 16 bases between. CDR3 sequence: CASSWRRLLGDTQYF. DNA for the CDR3: TGTGCCAGCAGCTGGCGTCGACTACTGGGAGATACGCAGTATTTT.

This chain links TRBV4-1 with TRBJ2-7; a possible D gene is TRBD1 (7 bases). This CDR3 is built from 16 residues. CDR1 is MGHRA and CDR2 is YSYEKL in the germline V gene. Trimming left V 4 bases short and J 6 bases short, with 22 bases between. CDR3 protein: CASSPLSRAGGGEQYF. In nucleotides, the CDR3 is TGCGCCAGCAGCCCACTCAGTAGGGCAGGGGGAGGCGAGCAGTACTTC.

The CDR3 DNA reads as TGTGCCAGCAGCTCTGCATACTCGGGACTAGCGGGATTAGAGCAGTTCTTC. Its protein is CASSSAYSGLAGLEQFF. The V gene is TRBV7-9, the J gene TRBJ2-1, with TRBD2 identical over 13 bases. The junction had 13 bases not matched to a gene; V was cut back by 4 bases and J by 10 bases. There are 17 residues in the CDR3. CDR1 is SEHNR, CDR2 FQNEAQ, per germline (reference sequence).

This clone has just one count. CDR3 sequence: CASRDINSYEQYF. The DNA of the CDR3 is TGTGCCAGCCGGGACATTAACTCCTACGAGCAGTACTTC. The chain is built from TRBV12-3 or TRBV12-4 and TRBJ2-7, with a possible D match to TRBD1 (6 bases). This CDR3 contains 13 residues. The V end was cut by 8 bases, the J end by 0 bases, with 11 bases between.

The chain couples TRBV3-1 (or the pseudogene TRBV3-2) to TRBJ2-6; perhaps TRBD2 as D (6 bases). Germline CDR1 reads LGHDT; CDR2 reads YNNKEL (reference sequence). The CDR3 is 14 residues long. V was pared by 6 bases and J by 4 bases, with 10 bases between. In DNA form, the CDR3 reads TGTGCCAGCAGGGCGGGGTCGGGGGCCAACGTCCTGACTTTC. This gives the protein CASRAGSGANVLTF.

This chain connects TRBV6-2 or TRBV6-3 to TRBJ2-3; 12 positions agree with TRBD2. V dropped 0 bases and J dropped 1; count of bases not matched to a gene: 2. CDR3 size: 17 residues. Germline CDR1 MNHEY, CDR2 SVGEGT. The CDR3 sequence: CASSYSRLAGGTDTQYF. In nucleotides, the CDR3 is TGTGCCAGCAGTTACTCGCGACTAGCGGGGGGCACAGATACGCAGTATTTT.

The chain combines TRBV2 with TRBJ1-6; 8 bases line up with TRBD1. This CDR3 has 16 amino acids. The germline V gene has CDR1 SNHLY and CDR2 FYNNEI. V gave up 5 bases and J gave up 0 bases; unmatched junction bases: 3. CDR3 region: CASSLQGDSYNSPLHF. The CDR3 coding sequence is TGTGCCAGCAGTTTACAGGGGGACTCCTATAATTCACCCCTCCACTTT.

The chain joins TRBV19 to TRBJ2-6; possibly TRBD2 for D (6 bases). Germline V lookup: CDR1 LNHDA, CDR2 SQIVND (reference sequence). The CDR3 is 15 amino acids. V gave up 7 bases and J gave up 2 bases, with 12 bases separating them. The CDR3 DNA is TGTGCCAGTACCGAGGCTAGCGCTGGGGCCAACGTCCTGACTTTC. This codes for CASTEASAGANVLTF.

The CDR3 protein is CAISFSDNEQFF. CDR3 in DNA: TGTGCCATCAGTTTCTCAGACAATGAGCAGTTCTTC. The rearrangement links TRBV10-3 to TRBJ2-1; D is unresolved. V lost 5 bases, J lost 5 bases, and 7 bases lay in between. CDR3 length: 12 residues. Germline V gene lookup returns CDR1 ENHRY and CDR2 SYGVKD.

The V and J genes are TRBV6-2 or TRBV6-3 and TRBJ2-1; the D is unclear. Germline V gives CDR1 MNHEY, CDR2 SVGEGT. The CDR3 spans 13 residues. V was pared by 2 bases and J by 5 bases, with 7 bases between. CDR3 DNA: TGTGCCAGCAGTTACGAGAACGACAATGAGCAGTTCTTC. This gives the protein CASSYENDNEQFF.

The rearrangement links TRBV19 to TRBJ1-5; D is ambiguous. Trimming took off 7 bases at V and 7 bases at J, with 23 bases between the two ends. Per the germline V gene, CDR1 is LNHDA and CDR2 is SQIVND (reference sequence). The CDR3 extends over 16 amino acids. As DNA, the CDR3 is TGTGCCAGTACCCTTGGCGGGCCAGGTTTCTACCAGCCCCAGCATTTT. Its protein product is CASTLGGPGFYQPQHF.

V and J are TRBV2 and TRBJ2-1; maybe TRBD1 (5 bases). The V gene lost 2 bases and the J gene lost 2 bases, with 7 bases spanning the gap. The length of the CDR3 is 14 residues. CDR1 is SNHLY and CDR2 is FYNNEI in the germline V gene. The CDR3 DNA reads TGTGCCAGCAGTGAACAGGGTACCTACAATGAGCAGTTCTTC. It codes for CASSEQGTYNEQFF.

V and J are TRBV28 and TRBJ2-5, with a weak D call TRBD2 (6 bases). The CDR3 spans 13 residues. V dropped 4 bases and J dropped 4 bases, with 10 bases sitting between them. CDR1 is MDHEN and CDR2 is SYDVKM in the germline V gene. As DNA, the CDR3 is TGTGCCAGCAGTTCCTCGGGAGCAGAGACCCAGTACTTC. Protein: CASSSSGAETQYF.

The V and J genes are TRBV19 and TRBJ2-2, with D uncertain. The V end was cut by 5 bases, the J end by 7 bases, with 8 bases between. The CDR3 runs 12 residues. Germline values: CDR1 LNHDA, CDR2 SQIVND (reference sequence). CDR3 coding DNA: TGTGCCAGTAGTTTACAGAACGGGGAGCTGTTTTTT. This translates into CASSLQNGELFF.